Listed below are T cell receptor beta chains from one sample, sequenced in a study of cytomegalovirus exposure and HLA in healthy donors. TCRdb's copy holds only in-frame clones and misses some; the assay was immunoSEQ multiplex PCR. The table shows roughly 130,000 clones, with 70% to 80% occurring only once. Sequenced input: PBMCs. Receptors originate from a woman aged 45 to 65 in good health and CMV-seropositive. Each CDR3 is given with its conserved first and last residue. Fields, in order: J gene, D gene, CDR3 length, V gene, clone size, CDR3 DNA, CDR3 protein. D genes are given only for firm matches. Only part of the rows carry a size: once, few, many, or a class if the clone is expanded.

TRBJ2-7	NA	13	TRBV27	NA	TGTGCCAGCAGAGGTAGAGGGTTCTACGAGCAGTACTTC	CASRGRGFYEQYF
TRBJ2-3	NA	15	TRBV7-9	NA	TGTGCCAGCAGCTTACTGGGGGCTCAGGTAGATACGCAGTATTTT	CASSLLGAQVDTQYF
TRBJ2-3	TRBD1	16	TRBV18	once	TGTGCCAGCTCAAGAACCGGGACAGCGCACACAGATACGCAGTATTTT	CASSRTGTAHTDTQYF
TRBJ2-3	TRBD2	15	TRBV6-1	NA	TGTGCCAGCAGTTCCCTAGCGGGAGGCACAGATACGCAGTATTTT	CASSSLAGGTDTQYF
TRBJ1-6	NA	17	TRBV7-3	NA	TGTGCCAGCAGCTTAGCGGCAGGGGCCTCCTATAATTCACCCCTCCACTTT	CASSLAAGASYNSPLHF
TRBJ2-5	NA	12	TRBV6-6	once	TGTGCCAGCAGTTCCTCCCCTGAGACCCAGTACTTC	CASSSSPETQYF
TRBJ1-5	TRBD1	14	TRBV19	NA	TGTGCCAGTAGTGCTACAGGGGGTAATCAGCCCCAGCATTTT	CASSATGGNQPQHF
TRBJ2-7	TRBD1	15	TRBV28	NA	TGTGCCAGCAGCTTGACAGGGGCGAGCTCCTACGAGCAGTACTTC	CASSLTGASSYEQYF
TRBJ2-1	TRBD2	17	TRBV7-6	NA	TGTGCCAGCAGCTCTAGATCGGGGGGAGGAGGGTACAATGAGCAGTTCTTC	CASSSRSGGGGYNEQFF
TRBJ2-3	TRBD2	15	TRBV7-9	NA	TGTGCCAGCAGCGGAGAGCGGGGGCCATCCGATACGCAGTATTTT	CASSGERGPSDTQYF
TRBJ2-3	TRBD2	14	TRBV10-3	NA	TGTGCCATCAGTTTAGCGGGGGGGAAAGATACGCAGTATTTT	CAISLAGGKDTQYF
TRBJ1-2	NA	12	TRBV2	NA	TGTGCCAGCAGTGACGACAGCGTCGGCTACACCTTC	CASSDDSVGYTF
TRBJ1-1	TRBD1	16	TRBV7-9	NA	TGTGCCAGCAGCCAAACAGGGGCCGGGATGAACACTGAAGCTTTCTTT	CASSQTGAGMNTEAFF
TRBJ2-3	TRBD1	16	TRBV7-9	NA	TGTGCCAGCAGCTCAATAGGACAGGGGAGCACAGATACGCAGTATTTT	CASSSIGQGSTDTQYF
TRBJ1-2	NA	15	TRBV5-6	NA	TGCGCCAGCAGCACAGCTCCGGCCACAGCATATGGCTACACCTTC	CASSTAPATAYGYTF
TRBJ2-3	TRBD2	15	TRBV5-1	NA	TGCGCCAGCAGCTTGGCTAGCGGCTCCGCAGATACGCAGTATTTT	CASSLASGSADTQYF
TRBJ1-6	NA	15	TRBV4-1	NA	TGCGCCAGCAGCCAAGCGCCAGGCTATAATTCACCCCTCCACTTT	CASSQAPGYNSPLHF
TRBJ2-7	TRBD1	14	TRBV18	NA	TGTGCCAGCTCACCCCGGGACAGGGCCTACGAGCAGTACTTC	CASSPRDRAYEQYF
TRBJ1-1	TRBD1	14	TRBV2	NA	TGTGCCAGCACTACCAGGACAGGGTACACTGAAGCTTTCTTT	CASTTRTGYTEAFF
TRBJ1-2	NA	13	TRBV6-5	NA	TGTGCCAGCAGTTCTATCGAACTCTATGGCTACACCTTC	CASSSIELYGYTF
TRBJ1-2	NA	14	TRBV5-1	NA	TGCGCCAGCAGCTTGGATGGCAGGGGCTATGGCTACACCTTC	CASSLDGRGYGYTF
TRBJ1-1	NA	14	TRBV5-6	NA	TGTGCCAGCAGCCAGGGTCAGCGAGACACTGAAGCTTTCTTT	CASSQGQRDTEAFF
TRBJ2-3	NA	15	TRBV27	NA	TGTGCCAGCAGTTTACGCAGGGATAGCACAGATACGCAGTATTTT	CASSLRRDSTDTQYF
TRBJ2-7	TRBD2	15	TRBV2	NA	TGTGCCAGCAGTGACGGACTAGCGGGGTCCTACGAGCAGTACTTC	CASSDGLAGSYEQYF
TRBJ2-2	TRBD2	13	TRBV7-3	NA	TGTGCCAGCAGCAGGGGAGGGCCCGGGGAGCTGTTTTTT	CASSRGGPGELFF
TRBJ1-5	NA	12	TRBV6-6	NA	TGTGCCAGCAGCCCCAGCGATCAGCCCCAGCATTTT	CASSPSDQPQHF
TRBJ2-5	NA	15	TRBV6-6	NA	TGTGCCAGCAGCCAACCGGGACTCCTTCGAGAGACCCAGTACTTC	CASSQPGLLRETQYF
TRBJ2-7	NA	14	TRBV29-1	NA	TGCAGCGTCCACGACCCCTTTCATAGCCACGAGCAGTACTTC	CSVHDPFHSHEQYF
TRBJ2-2	NA	13	TRBV5-1	once	TGCGCCAGCAGCTTGGGACCAGGAGGGGAGCTGTTTTTT	CASSLGPGGELFF
TRBJ2-5	TRBD1	16	TRBV19	NA	TGTGCCAGTAGTACCGGGACAGGGTTCGATGGGGAGACCCAGTACTTC	CASSTGTGFDGETQYF
TRBJ2-7	TRBD2	16	TRBV19	NA	TGTGCCAGTAGTTCGTGGACTAGCGGGGGGGGCTACGAGCAGTACTTC	CASSSWTSGGGYEQYF
TRBJ2-3	NA	15	TRBV11-3	NA	TGTGCCAGCTCCCCCAGGGGGGTCGGGGCGGATACGCAGTATTTT	CASSPRGVGADTQYF
TRBJ1-1	NA	12	TRBV9	NA	TGTGCCAGCAGCGCACAGAACACTGAAGCTTTCTTT	CASSAQNTEAFF
TRBJ2-7	NA	13	TRBV19	NA	TGTGCCAGTAGTATCGAGGACTCCTACGAGCAGTACTTC	CASSIEDSYEQYF
TRBJ2-1	NA	12	TRBV2	NA	TGTGCCAGCAGTCCCGGGGGACGGTTTAAGTTCTTC	CASSPGGRFKFF
TRBJ1-5	TRBD1	13	TRBV19	NA	TGTGCCGGTAGGGGACAGCAGTATCAGCCCCAGCATTTT	CAGRGQQYQPQHF
TRBJ2-1	TRBD1	15	TRBV7-9	NA	TGTGCCAGCAGCGAAGGACAGGGAACCTACAATGAGCAGTTCTTC	CASSEGQGTYNEQFF
TRBJ2-5	TRBD1	18	TRBV2	NA	TGTGCCAGCAGTGAAGCTGGAACAGGGGGCATGAGGCAAGAGACCCAGTACTTC	CASSEAGTGGMRQETQYF
TRBJ2-7	TRBD1	14	TRBV4-1	few	TGCGCCAGCAGCTCGGGACAGGGACCCTACGAGCAGTACTTC	CASSSGQGPYEQYF
TRBJ1-5	NA	13	TRBV11-2	once	TGTGCCAGCAGCCCAGATAGCAATCAGCCCCAGCATTTT	CASSPDSNQPQHF
TRBJ1-5	TRBD1	14	TRBV19	NA	TGTGCCAGTAGTATACAGGGGGGCAATCAGCCCCAGCATTTT	CASSIQGGNQPQHF
TRBJ1-1	NA	14	TRBV5-1	few	TGCGCCAGCAGCTTGGAAACGTCGGGATCTGAAGCTTTCTTT	CASSLETSGSEAFF
TRBJ2-3	TRBD2	14	TRBV5-4	NA	TGTGCCAGCTCCTGGACTAGCAGCACAGATACGCAGTATTTT	CASSWTSSTDTQYF
TRBJ1-5	NA	15	TRBV6-1	NA	TGTGCCAGCAGTCGGCGACAGACTAGCAATCAGCCCCAGCATTTT	CASSRRQTSNQPQHF
TRBJ2-1	TRBD2	18	TRBV11-1	NA	TGTGCCAGCAGCTTAGAACTGGGACTAGCGGGGGGGAAAGATGAGCAGTTCTTC	CASSLELGLAGGKDEQFF
TRBJ1-6	TRBD1	15	TRBV6-1	NA	TGTGCCAGCAGTGAACTGGGACAGGGAAATTCACCCCTCCACTTT	CASSELGQGNSPLHF
TRBJ2-3	NA	15	TRBV30	NA	TGTGCCTGGAGAGAACAGGGGGGGGGCACAGATACGCAGTATTTT	CAWREQGGGTDTQYF
TRBJ2-7	NA	16	TRBV5-1	NA	TGCGCCAGCAGCTTGGAGGGGGACACCCGTTCCTACGAGCAGTACTTC	CASSLEGDTRSYEQYF
TRBJ1-4	TRBD1	17	TRBV6-9	NA	TGTGCCAGCAGAAGAACCCAAACAGGGGGTCTCTCGAGAAAACTGTTTTTT	CASRRTQTGGLSRKLFF
TRBJ1-1	NA	14	TRBV5-6	NA	TGTGCCAGCAGCTCTGGTGGGGGGACCACTGAAGCTTTCTTT	CASSSGGGTTEAFF